This T cell receptor (beta chain) appears in the sequencing data of a study of siplizumab effects on memory and regulatory T cells. Findings and limits, study-wide: Just a small share of alloreactive clones was traced back to unstimulated subsets. Contribution to the alloresponse seemed major for naive T cells, which also seemed more diverse than memory cells. Under siplizumab, alloreactive sequences traced to unstimulated CD4+ memory cells were significantly reduced. Siplizumab cultures yielded proliferating Tregs whose suppressive function was not confirmed.

Assay used: immunoSEQ multiplex PCR; TCRdb lists only in-frame clones, some missing. The sample has approximately 100,000 clones; around 92% are singletons. Germline V gene lookup returns CDR1 SGHAT and CDR2 FQNNGV. CDR3 length equals 15 residues. V was clipped by 5 bases and J by 4 bases; unmatched bases: 7. Comments on this clone: Its antigen is as yet unknown.

This TCR came from a human donor in good health. Some clones in this sample may be carry-over from other donors' samples. The sample comprised CD4+ T cells sorted from blood. The gene calls are TRBV11-2 and TRBJ2-7; 11 bases fit TRBD2. The CDR3 reads CASSPRLAGLYEQYF. The CDR3 nucleotides read TGTGCCAGCAGCCCTCGACTAGCGGGGCTATACGAGCAGTACTTC.